This T cell receptor (beta chain) was documented in a study of Graves' ophthalmopathy and Graves' hyperthyroidism. A diagnosis was made from clinical symptoms together with serum thyroxine, TRAb, thyroid ultrasound and orbital computed tomography. CDR3 regions of TCR beta were amplified from RNA transcripts. HTBI primers were employed in first-round RT-PCR, then a second-round multiplex PCR followed. TCRdb analysed the multiplex PCR reads with MiXCR anew, one entry per CDR3 protein. The data show over 650,000 distinct CDR3 sequences, over 40% seen once. The CDR3 is 13 amino acids. CDR1 SGHVS and CDR2 FQNEAQ come from the germline V gene. V dropped 3 bases and J dropped 4 bases, with 9 bases sitting between them. This clonotype was seen repeatedly, ten times or more.

The specimen sequenced was peripheral blood. The clonotype comes from an adult man with Graves' ophthalmopathy. This chain links TRBV7-8 with TRBJ1-2; D is perhaps TRBD1 (5 bases). The CDR3 loop is CASSFGGSYGYTF. The CDR3 nucleotides are TGTGCCAGCAGCTTCGGGGGGAGCTATGGCTACACCTTC.